These 7 T cell receptor beta chains were sequenced from one sample in a study of early T cells in non-severe SARS-CoV-2 infection. TCRdb analysed the 5' RACE reads with MiXCR anew, one entry per CDR3 protein. Found here are 85,000 to 90,000 distinct CDR3 sequences, 12% to 15% of them singletons; the top ten hold 6.1%. Sequenced sample: whole blood. The receptors originated from an adult who was a healthcare worker with PCR-confirmed SARS-CoV-2 infection or an uninfected control (not recorded which).

This chain uses TRBV6-5 with TRBJ1-5; 7 bases agree with TRBD1. V was pared by 8 bases and J by 0 bases, with 16 bases of the junction left unmatched. Germline V lookup: CDR1 MNHEY, CDR2 SVGAGI. CDR3 size: 18 residues. Here the CDR3 reads CASPTPGQQLYSNQPQHF. DNA of the CDR3: TGTGCCAGCCCTACTCCGGGACAGCAATTATATAGCAATCAGCCCCAGCATTTT.

This clonotype was counted many times. This sequence joins TRBV29-1 and TRBJ2-2; TRBD1 agrees at 8 bases. The germline CDR1 and CDR2 sequences are SQVTM and ANQGSEA. The trim removed 3 bases at V and 5 bases at J, leaving 8 bases unmatched. The CDR3 contains 15 residues. The CDR3 DNA reads TGCAGCGTTGAGATCAGGGGGCGGACGACCGGGGAGCTGTTTTTT. Translation gives CSVEIRGRTTGELFF.

There are many counts of this clonotype. The J gene is TRBJ2-3, the V gene TRBV2, with D unresolved. The CDR3 loop spans 14 amino acids. Between the trimmed V and J ends, which lost 1 base and 0 bases, there was a span of 5 bases. The V gene's germline CDR1 is SNHLY and CDR2 FYNNEI. The CDR3 is CASSEVSSTDTQYF. The DNA of the CDR3 is TGTGCCAGCAGTGAAGTTAGCAGCACAGATACGCAGTATTTT.

This clonotype showed up many times. J is TRBJ1-1 and V is TRBV5-1; 8 bases fit TRBD1. Trimming at V came to 4 bases and at J to 5 bases, leaving 13 bases not matched to a gene. Germline CDR1 SGHRS, CDR2 YFSETQ. This CDR3 has 16 amino acids. The CDR3 region has the DNA TGCGCCAGCAGCCCAATTGGAGGCAGGGGGCTTACTGAAGCTTTCTTT. Its translation is CASSPIGGRGLTEAFF.

The chain carries TRBV7-6 and TRBJ1-5; D not resolved. This CDR3 region has 13 residues. In germline, CDR1 is SGHVS, CDR2 FNYEAQ. Deletions cut 1 base from V and 4 bases from J, with 5 bases between. For the CDR3, the DNA is TGTGCCAGCAGCTTAGGCCAAAATCAGCCCCAGCATTTT. It is translated as CASSLGQNQPQHF.

The chain recombines TRBV2 with TRBJ1-2; D unresolved. The length of the CDR3 is 12 residues. Germline V gene data show CDR1 as SNHLY and CDR2 as FYNNEI. V was pared by 8 bases and J by 5 bases, with 12 bases between. CDR3 loop: CASPPLGYGYTF. In DNA, the CDR3 is TGTGCCAGCCCTCCTTTAGGGTATGGCTACACCTTC. The whole variable domain, filled in from reference TRBV2 and TRBJ1-2, reads EPEVTQTPSHQVTQMGQEVILRCVPISNHLYFYWYRQILGQKVEFLVSFYNNEISEKSEIFDDQFSVERPDGSNFTLKIRSTKLEDSAMYFCASPPLGYGYTFGSGTRLTVV.

The rearrangement uses TRBV5-5 and TRBJ2-3; 10 nucleotides agree with TRBD2. The CDR3 is 14 amino acids. Per germline, CDR1 SGHKS and CDR2 YYEKEE (reference sequence). Germline trimming cut 2 bases from V and 5 bases from J; bases unmatched to any gene: 2. The CDR3 DNA sequence: TGTGCCAGCAGCTTAGCGGGGGGGATAGATACGCAGTATTTT. Translation gives CASSLAGGIDTQYF.